The source of this T cell receptor (beta chain) is a study of identical twins (TCRdb year 2016). Study-level background: To test whether fetal clonotypes persist, this study deep-sequenced TCR alpha and beta repertoires from monozygotic twins, from unrelated adults of various ages, and from cord blood. To rule out contamination, the twin experiments were replicated at different times with different library preparation protocols.

CDR1 SGHTA and CDR2 FQGTGA were looked up in the germline V gene. Inclusive of the bounding cysteine and phenylalanine, the CDR3 is 14 residues long. Only the CDR3 DNA stays, 42 bases, in frame from base 1. At the junction V is shortened by 1 base and J by 10 bases; bases outside the gene matches: 5. The investigation overall reported the following: Out-of-frame TCR alpha sharing in monozygotic twins was systematically underestimated by recombination models, whereas sharing between unrelated individuals was in agreement with the recombination models. Because the same donors could not be followed over many years, conclusions were based on cross-sectional statistical analysis. Out-of-frame TCR alpha sequences shared between twins showed an excess of low generation-probability sequences compared with coincidental sharing between unrelated individuals. Invariant T cells such as MAIT and iNKT could partly confound zero-insertion analyses, though diverse VJ usage argued against this for most clonotypes. Abundant cord blood beta clonotypes had fewer insertions, young adult naive repertoires showed a similar but weaker trend, and memory repertoires showed no such trend. A weaker excess of twin sharing was found in beta out-of-frame sequences because the signal-to-noise ratio was lowered by fewer shared sequences.

This clonotype came up many times. Its antigen specificity is not known. Base qualities are missing; no much larger clone stands one base away. All donors were healthy Caucasians. The twin cohort consisted of three pairs of female monozygotic twins, all aged 18 to 29 years. RNA for TCR libraries was isolated from peripheral blood mononuclear cells. Receptors were amplified or captured by 5' RACE. TCRdb shows the sequencer as Illumina HiSeq 2000. A universal primer binding site was added through template switching, and the final cDNA carried a unique molecular identifier so that TCR cDNA molecules could be counted accurately. First-strand cDNA for TCR alpha and beta chains was synthesized from specific primers in the conserved constant-segment region. To control for contamination, each cDNA library was double barcoded with a SMART-Mk sample barcode plus Illumina barcodes. TruSeq adapter sequences, together with Illumina sample barcodes, were added in two successive PCR steps. The TCR alpha and beta cDNA libraries were sequenced on the Illumina HiSeq platform using custom primers. Per the authors' processing: MiGEC was used to process raw reads and extract unique molecular identifiers, and MiXCR was used to find CDR3 positions. Recombination models were inferred per individual with the repgenHMM and IGoR tools using an EM algorithm. The tcR package in R was used for shared clonotype analysis, with sharing normalized by the product of cloneset sizes. To study raw recombination without the effects of thymic and clonal selection, out-of-frame nonproductive sequences were analyzed. TCRdb reanalyzed the raw reads on its own, using fastp at Q25 for trimming and MiXCR for clone calling, and kept in-frame beta chains. Here each entry gathers all rows of one CDR3 protein and keeps the most common genes and DNA. The V and J calls follow TCRdb's processing rather than the paper's. The sample table lists hundreds of thousands of distinct CDR3 sequences, roughly 20% of them with a count of one. The biggest ten clones account for around 13% of the sample.

The same sample was also used in a study of T cells expressing NK-cell markers. As the second study states: Fewer than ten donors provided sorted CD3+CD56+NKG2C+, CD3+CD56+NKG2C- and CD3+CD56-NKG2C+ T-cell subsets, whose TCR beta-chain repertoires were profiled. Among the eight sequenced donors, only one was HCMV-seronegative, while the other seven were HCMV-seropositive. To restrict sorting to alphabetaTCR-expressing T cells, an anti-gammadeltaTCR antibody was added in several experiments. For about 6 donors, the dominant CD3+CD56+NKG2C+ clonotypes were among the top 10 CD8+ clonotypes and accounted for 1.0-7.0% of CD8+ T cells. Those dominant clonotypes were again the most abundant among CD3+CD56-NKG2C+ cells in a handful of donors, at about 28.3-65%. Whether the expanded NKG2C-expressing T cell clones were specific for HCMV antigens was left unclear. Randomly selected healthy volunteers, three men and five women, were used as the eight sequenced donors. HCMV-specific IgG was detected in serum with a commercial ELISA kit to determine HCMV serostatus. For several donors, bulk peripheral blood T-cell repertoires were also sequenced from unsorted PBMC. Reads were demultiplexed and grouped by UMI with MIGEC, and clonotypes were assembled and quantified with MiTCR. To exclude erroneous sequences, only TCR cDNA sequences supported by at least two reads were retained. The tcR package was used for downstream repertoire analysis, with clonotypes matched between fractions based on CDR3 nucleotide sequence plus V segment. Antigen specificity was annotated against VDJdb with VDJmatch, allowing one amino acid substitution in CDR3.

Sequenced: PBMCs. The rearranged segments are TRBV7-3 and TRBJ2-1, and TRBD2 matches 9 of the central bases. The sequence was obtained from a woman in her late teens or twenties in good health. The DNA is TGTGCCAGCAGCTTAAATATTCTAGCGGGGGAGCAGTTCTTC. Its protein is CASSLNILAGEQFF.